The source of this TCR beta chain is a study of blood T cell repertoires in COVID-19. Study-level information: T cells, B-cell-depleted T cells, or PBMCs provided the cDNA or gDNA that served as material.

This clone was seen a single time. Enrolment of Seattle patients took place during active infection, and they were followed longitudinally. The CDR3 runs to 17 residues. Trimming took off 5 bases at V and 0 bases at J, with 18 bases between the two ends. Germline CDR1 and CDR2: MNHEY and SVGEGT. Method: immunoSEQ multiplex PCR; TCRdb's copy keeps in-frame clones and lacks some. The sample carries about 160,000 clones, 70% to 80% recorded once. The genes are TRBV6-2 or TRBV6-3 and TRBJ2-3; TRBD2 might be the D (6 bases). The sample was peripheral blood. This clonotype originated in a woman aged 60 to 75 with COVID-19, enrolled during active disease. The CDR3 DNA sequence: TGTGCCAGCAGTACCGGTGGGGGGACGGTGAGCACAGATACGCAGTATTTT. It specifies CASSTGGGTVSTDTQYF.